This T cell receptor beta chain was captured by sequencing in a study of blood T cell repertoires in COVID-19. Generated by immunoSEQ multiplex PCR, the TCRdb table keeps only in-frame clones and is missing some. The table shows approximately 170,000 clones, with 65% to 85% occurring only once. This clone has just one count. Deletions cut 3 bases from V and 2 bases from J, with 8 bases between. This CDR3 has 15 residues. Germline V lookup: CDR1 SGHTA, CDR2 FQGNSA. The chain couples TRBV7-2 to TRBJ2-6, with unresolved D. The sample comprised PBMCs or T cells enriched from blood (not recorded which). This TCR was sampled from a man aged 40-49 years who had recovered from COVID-19. CDR3 in DNA: TGTGCCAGCAGCTTGAACAGACCTGGGGCCAACGTCCTGACTTTC. Protein sequence: CASSLNRPGANVLTF.